These 11 T cell receptor beta chains were sequenced from one sample in a study of regulatory T cells in long-lasting Graves disease listed by TCRdb under 2021. Libraries came from multiplex PCR. The run used an Illumina HiSeq 4000. iRepertoire HTBI primers and Arm-PCR amplification of CDR3 regions were used to construct TCR beta libraries. TCRdb itself trimmed the public reads at Q25 with fastp, ran MiXCR and retained productive beta chains. Merged by CDR3 protein, the rows form single entries marked with the most common genes and DNA. The sample data list 560,000 or so distinct CDR3 sequences, and roughly a sixth of these were observed just once. Approximately 12% of the sample goes to the ten largest clones. The sample's time point label, in plain terms: newly diagnosed GD, antithyroid drugs for less than 3 months. For both TCR sequencing and RNA sequencing, RNA was extracted from PBMCs in TRIzol.

Separately, the same data were catalogued under a study of T cells in Graves' hyperthyroidism and ophthalmopathy.

Here the sequenced sample was peripheral blood mononuclear cells (PBMCs), taken at new diagnosis, from a patient treated with antithyroid drugs. These receptors all stem from a man aged 18 to 29 with Graves disease. Donor details come from another sample of the same person, matched by shared clones.

The rearrangement joins TRBV7-3 to TRBJ2-1; 10 bases match TRBD2. J gave up 7 bases and V 2 bases, and 5 bases lay outside the gene matches. CDR1 is SGHTA and CDR2 is FQGTGA in the germline V gene. The CDR3 is made up of 15 amino acids. The CDR3 is CASSLYSSGRNEQFF. CDR3 DNA: TGTGCCAGCAGCTTATACTCTAGCGGGAGAAATGAGCAGTTCTTC.

This chain connects TRBV5-1 to TRBJ2-1; 10 bases map to TRBD2. CDR1 SGHRS and CDR2 YFSETQ come from the germline V gene. This CDR3 comprises 15 residues. V dropped 1 base and J dropped 5; count of bases not matched to a gene: 3. The CDR3 spells CASSLWTSGDNEQFF. CDR3 DNA: TGCGCCAGCAGCTTGTGGACTAGCGGAGACAATGAGCAGTTCTTC.

This clonotype was detected many times. This chain links TRBV28 with TRBJ2-7, with TRBD1 matching 9 bases. CDR3 length: 15 residues. Germline trimming cut 6 bases from V and 1 base from J; bases unmatched to any gene: 7. Germline V gives CDR1 MDHEN, CDR2 SYDVKM. The CDR3 bases are TGTGCCAGCAGGCCCCGGGACAGGGCATCCTACGAGCAGTACTTC. This codes for CASRPRDRASYEQYF.

This clonotype was counted many times. The J gene is TRBJ2-1, the V gene TRBV11-3; 7 bases map to TRBD1. The V segment lost 5 bases and the J segment 2 bases; nucleotides outside the gene matches: 9. The CDR3 covers 16 residues. The germline gives CDR1 SGHNT, CDR2 YENEEA. This chain's CDR3 is CASSARQGSAYNEQFF. As DNA, the CDR3 is TGTGCCAGCAGCGCGCGACAGGGATCCGCCTACAATGAGCAGTTCTTC.

The chain combines TRBV30 with TRBJ1-2; D is unresolved. The germline V and J ends were trimmed by 0 bases and 8 bases, with 22 bases remaining between them. The length of the CDR3 is 16 residues. From germline, CDR1 is GTSNPN and CDR2 SVGIG (reference sequence). CDR3 residues: CAWSVLRVRYFLGYTF. The DNA of the CDR3 is TGTGCCTGGAGTGTCCTCCGGGTGCGCTATTTCTTGGGCTACACCTTC.

The chain combines TRBV5-6 with TRBJ1-1; D unclear. CDR1 and CDR2 (germline): SGHDT, YYEEEE. This CDR3 is 13 amino acids long. V was pared by 5 bases and J by 6 bases, with 14 bases between. The CDR3 DNA sequence: TGTGCCAGCAGTTCTCAATGGTATCCTGAAGCTTTCTTT. This gives the protein CASSSQWYPEAFF.

This clonotype was recorded at least ten times. The J gene is TRBJ2-1, the V gene TRBV20-1; 13 nucleotides match TRBD2. The CDR3 runs to 21 residues. Germline V gives CDR1 DFQATT, CDR2 SNEGSKA (reference sequence). The J segment lost 9 bases and the V segment lost 2 bases, leaving 25 bases of the junction unmatched. Written as DNA, the CDR3 is TGCAGTGCTAGATCCCCGGGACTAGCGGGACGCAACAATGTGTTTTACGGTGAGCAGTTCTTC. It is translated as CSARSPGLAGRNNVFYGEQFF.

Ten or more counts support this clonotype. This chain connects TRBV10-1 to TRBJ2-7; D may be TRBD2 (6 bases). The germline CDR1 and CDR2 sequences are WNHNN and SYGVQD (reference sequence). V lost 0 bases and J lost 6, with 15 bases in between. The CDR3 runs 15 residues. This CDR3 is CASSESKAGTGEQYF. Here the CDR3 DNA reads TGCGCCAGCAGTGAGTCGAAGGCGGGAACGGGCGAGCAGTACTTC.

Only a few counts were recorded for this clonotype. The rearrangement links TRBV5-1 to TRBJ1-2; the D is unclear. CDR1 is SGHRS, CDR2 YFSETQ, per germline. The CDR3 runs to 15 residues. V was pared by 0 bases and J by 5 bases, with 14 bases between. For the CDR3, the DNA is TGCGCCAGCAGCTTGGAAATCGCGGGAGCGTATGGCTACACCTTC. It encodes CASSLEIAGAYGYTF.

This clonotype was observed a few times. This sequence joins TRBV29-1 and TRBJ2-7; no firm D call. The CDR3 totals 11 residues. In germline, CDR1 is SQVTM, CDR2 ANQGSEA. Trimming left V 7 bases short and J 6 bases short, with 13 bases between. CDR3 DNA sequence: TGCAGCGCCAAGACATTGGTCGAGCAGTACTTC. This encodes CSAKTLVEQYF.

This clonotype showed up many times. The chain recombines TRBV20-1 with TRBJ1-6; D is undetermined. CDR1 is DFQATT and CDR2 is SNEGSKA in the germline V gene (reference sequence). This CDR3 contains 8 residues. CDR3 coding DNA: TGCACCCCGAATACTTTCCACTTT. Translating gives CTPNTFHF.